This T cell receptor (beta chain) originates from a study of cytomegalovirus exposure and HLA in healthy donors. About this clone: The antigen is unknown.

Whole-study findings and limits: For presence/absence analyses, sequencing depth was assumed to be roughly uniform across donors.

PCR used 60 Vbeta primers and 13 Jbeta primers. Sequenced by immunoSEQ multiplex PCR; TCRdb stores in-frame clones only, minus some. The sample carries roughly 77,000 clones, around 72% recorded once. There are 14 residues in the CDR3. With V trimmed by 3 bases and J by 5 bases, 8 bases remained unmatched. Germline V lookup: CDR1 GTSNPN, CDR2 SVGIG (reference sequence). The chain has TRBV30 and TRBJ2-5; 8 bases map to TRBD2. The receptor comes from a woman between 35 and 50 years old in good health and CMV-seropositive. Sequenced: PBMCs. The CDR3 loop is CAWSGGGMEETQYF. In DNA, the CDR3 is TGTGCCTGGAGCGGGGGGGGAATGGAGGAGACCCAGTACTTC.